This T cell receptor (beta chain) was documented in a study of OX40 agonist ivuxolimab in advanced cancers. A note on the overall study: Ivuxolimab, which targeted the costimulatory receptor OX40 (CD134), was an agonistic, fully human IgG2 monoclonal antibody. Partial responses occurred in three dose-escalation patients, of whom one had hepatocellular carcinoma and two had cutaneous melanoma. The point of sequencing TCRbeta in the periphery was to test whether ivuxolimab changed TCR sequence diversity and drove clonal T-cell expansion. Of the approximately 54 dose-escalation patients, hepatocellular carcinoma was present in around 20, melanoma in around 15, renal cell carcinoma in 9 and head and neck cancer in 9. Patients were allowed to have had prior anti-PD-1, anti-PD-L1 or anti-CTLA-4 therapy, and about 40% of the dose-escalation patients had been treated with checkpoint inhibitors. The paper covers the monotherapy dose-escalation part of the phase I ivuxolimab trial, which included N ≈ 52 patients. Intravenous ivuxolimab was administered to patients every 2 weeks at six dose levels: 0.01, 0.1, 0.3, 1.5, 3 and 10 mg/kg. In the dose-escalation cohort, 82.7% of patients were male, and the mean age was around 60 years, with a range of roughly 23 to 85.

CDR1 and CDR2, looked up from the germline V gene, are MDHEN and SYDVKM. CDR3 length: 16 amino acids, cysteine to phenylalanine. Of the read, only the CDR3 DNA is kept; its 48 bases are in frame from base 1. V gives up 5 bases and J gives up 4 bases, and the segment between their germline ends measures 17 bases. Broad study findings and their caveats: In the 0.1-3.0 mg/kg groups, partial responders had among the lowest normalized peripheral clonal expansion, particularly in CD8+ T cells. At doses of 0.1 to 3.0 mg/kg, clonal expansion of both CD4+ and CD8+ T cells in blood was seen between baseline and week 6. The antigen specificity of the clonally expanded peripheral T cells was not determined. Low levels of normalized T-cell clonal expansion were also shown by some nonresponding patients. After ivuxolimab, CD8+ T cells had more expanded clones than CD4+ T cells on average.

The trial excluded patients who had a history of autoimmune disease or were on systemic immunosuppression. Peripheral blood for TCR sequencing was drawn from every dose cohort at baseline, at cycle 4 day 1 and at cycle 7 day 1. Samples were obtained from an open-label, multicenter, first-in-human phase I dose-escalation trial of ivuxolimab. Adults with locally advanced or metastatic melanoma, renal cell, hepatocellular, or head and neck squamous cell carcinoma were enrolled in the trial. Before TCR sequencing, CD4+ and CD8+ T cells were separately sorted from peripheral blood. To sequence the TCRbeta CDR3 region, genomic DNA was isolated from the sorted cells. TCRbeta CDR3 regions were sequenced using the immunoSEQ Assay. Held by TCRdb, this immuneACCESS table contains in-frame sequences only and omits some clones. Under half of the omission traces to an unresolved V gene where checked; the cause of the rest is unknown. Across this sample there are roughly 76,000 clones, with 88% seen only once. 4.1% of the sample rests with the top ten.

As for this clone: Its antigen remains undetermined. Per-nucleotide qualities are absent, and no much larger clonotype sits a single base away.

The TCR comes from an adult with an advanced solid tumor such as melanoma, head and neck, liver or kidney cancer. The rearranged segments are TRBV28 and TRBJ1-4; perhaps TRBD1 is the D gene, with 6 bases matching. Source: CD4+ or CD8+ T cells sorted from blood, taken in a trial of the OX40 agonist ivuxolimab. The CDR3 region: CASSEVAGANNEKLFF. Here is the DNA: TGTGCCAGCAGTGAGGTAGCAGGGGCAAATAATGAAAAACTGTTTTTT.